This entry concerns a single T cell receptor beta chain. Its antigen is still unknown. These data are taken from a study of cytomegalovirus exposure and HLA in healthy donors. The study's findings and limits: Being productive about 90% or about 30% of the time was typical of most TCR beta V segments in an earlier analysis. Common viral pathogens seemed, in a later analysis, to connect with several of the most significant clusters.

Primers: 60 Vbeta forward and 13 Jbeta reverse. Sequenced by immunoSEQ multiplex PCR; TCRdb stores in-frame clones only, minus some. The sample includes 56,000 or so clones. CDR1 is SGHAT and CDR2 is FQNNGV in the germline V gene. The CDR3 spans 11 residues. Trimming left V 3 bases short and J 5 bases short, with 2 bases between. All donors participated as healthy donors of bone marrow. The sequence was obtained from a man in his forties in good health and CMV-seropositive. The rearrangement uses TRBV11-2 and TRBJ2-1; D gene uncertain. The sequenced sample was PBMCs. CDR3 nucleotide sequence: TGTGCCAGCAGCTTCGACAATGAGCAGTTCTTC. It is translated as CASSFDNEQFF.